The rows below give T cell receptor beta chains drawn from one sample of a study of cytomegalovirus exposure and HLA in healthy donors. TCRdb's copy holds only in-frame clones and misses some; the assay was immunoSEQ multiplex PCR. The table includes more than 95,000 clones, 81% detected once. The sample consisted of PBMCs. Receptors were obtained from a woman aged 25 to 39 in good health and CMV-seronegative. Each CDR3 is given with its conserved first and last residue. A D gene is named only where the DNA matches it firmly. Part of the rows lack a size; the others show once, few, many or a class for expanded clones.

TRBJ2-7	.	TRBD1	TRBV25-1	CASSELGQGYEQYF	TGTGCCAGCAGTGAATTGGGACAGGGTTACGAGCAGTACTTC
TRBJ2-3	.	TRBD2	TRBV9	CASSRRGPAGDDSTDTQYF	TGTGCCAGCAGCCGTAGAGGGCCAGCGGGGGACGATTCCACAGATACGCAGTATTTT
TRBJ1-3	.	TRBD1	TRBV7-8	CASSLIRGRTLDTIYF	TGTGCCAGCAGCTTAATTAGGGGGCGTACTCTAGACACCATATATTTT
TRBJ1-1	few	.	TRBV7-9	CASSFGQSNTEAFF	TGTGCCAGCAGCTTCGGACAGAGTAACACTGAAGCTTTCTTT
TRBJ1-5	.	.	TRBV7-9	CASSHSEGPQHF	TGTGCCAGCAGCCACAGTGAGGGGCCCCAGCATTTT
TRBJ1-4	once	TRBD1	TRBV27	CASSRSDRVNEKLFF	TGTGCCAGCAGTCGCTCCGACAGGGTTAATGAAAAACTGTTTTTT
TRBJ2-5	.	TRBD2	TRBV30	CAWSGFLAGGQETQYF	TGTGCCTGGAGTGGTTTCTTAGCGGGAGGGCAAGAGACCCAGTACTTC
TRBJ2-3	.	.	TRBV6-1	CASSDRVVTDTQYF	TGTGCCAGCAGTGACAGGGTAGTGACAGATACGCAGTATTTT
TRBJ1-5	.	.	TRBV7-2	CASSVRQNNQPQHF	TGTGCCAGCAGCGTTCGACAGAACAATCAGCCCCAGCATTTT
TRBJ1-4	.	.	TRBV11-1	CASSPGSRVSEKLFF	TGTGCCAGCAGCCCAGGATCCCGTGTGAGTGAAAAACTGTTTTTT
TRBJ2-7	.	TRBD1	TRBV11-2	CASSLEWGPLTRGRVDEQYF	TGTGCCAGCAGCTTAGAATGGGGGCCCCTCACCAGGGGGCGCGTGGACGAGCAGTACTTC
TRBJ1-2	.	.	TRBV30	CAWSGGGYGYTF	TGTGCCTGGAGTGGGGGGGGCTATGGCTACACCTTC
TRBJ2-7	.	.	TRBV12-1	CASSFESTGQGSPRREQYF	TGTGCCAGCAGCTTTGAGTCCACGGGACAGGGGTCCCCCCGTCGCGAGCAGTACTTC
TRBJ2-7	.	TRBD2	TRBV4-1	CASSQGHPSGLYEQYF	TGCGCCAGCAGCCAAGGGCACCCTAGCGGGCTTTACGAGCAGTACTTC
TRBJ2-3	.	.	TRBV7-6	CASGLSEEDTQYF	TGTGCCAGCGGCCTAAGCGAGGAAGATACGCAGTATTTT
TRBJ2-1	.	.	TRBV9	CASSARLDREQFF	TGTGCCAGCAGCGCGCGACTAGATCGAGAGCAGTTCTTC
TRBJ2-1	.	.	TRBV13	CASSLGGSAYNEQFF	TGTGCCAGCAGCTTAGGGGGTAGCGCGTACAATGAGCAGTTCTTC
TRBJ1-2	.	.	TRBV28	CASSKDTSSSRYTF	TGTGCCAGCAGTAAGGACACTTCGAGCTCCAGATACACCTTC
TRBJ2-5	once	.	TRBV11-2	CASSFGVGAPIGETQYF	TGTGCCAGCAGCTTTGGCGTGGGAGCCCCTATCGGGGAGACCCAGTACTTC
TRBJ2-7	.	TRBD1	TRBV6-1	CASSERTGDAYEQYF	TGTGCCAGCAGTGAGAGGACAGGGGATGCCTACGAGCAGTACTTC
TRBJ2-5	.	.	TRBV10-1	CASSDKSPGIQYF	TGCGCCAGCAGTGATAAGTCCCCAGGTATCCAGTACTTC
TRBJ1-1	few	TRBD1	TRBV11-3	CASSFTGAFDTEAFF	TGTGCCAGCAGCTTCACAGGGGCATTTGACACTGAAGCTTTCTTT
TRBJ2-3	few	TRBD2	TRBV18	CASTSTSGGPDTQYF	TGTGCCAGCACGTCGACTAGCGGGGGACCAGATACGCAGTATTTT
TRBJ2-7	.	TRBD1	TRBV6-5	CASSTRTGGRSEQYF	TGTGCCAGCAGTACCAGGACAGGGGGCCGAAGCGAGCAGTACTTC
TRBJ1-1	.	.	TRBV4-1	CASSPPSGQSNTEAFF	TGCGCCAGCAGCCCCCCTAGCGGGCAGTCGAACACTGAAGCTTTCTTT
TRBJ1-2	.	TRBD1	TRBV9	CASSVATGGYSYTF	TGTGCCAGCAGCGTAGCTACAGGGGGCTATAGCTACACCTTC
TRBJ2-2	.	TRBD2	TRBV5-1	CASSLRTSETGELFF	TGCGCCAGCAGCTTGAGGACTAGCGAAACCGGGGAGCTGTTTTTT
TRBJ1-1	.	.	TRBV9	CASSVTGRGMSEAFF	TGTGCCAGCAGCGTCACAGGGAGGGGTATGTCTGAAGCTTTCTTT
TRBJ2-5	.	TRBD1	TRBV10-3	CAISPTGEETQYF	TGTGCCATCAGCCCGACAGGGGAAGAGACCCAGTACTTC
TRBJ2-4	few	.	TRBV6-5	CASSISEGLRNIQYF	TGTGCCAGCAGTATCTCGGAGGGGCTAAGAAACATTCAGTACTTC
TRBJ1-3	.	.	TRBV28	CASRQGTSGNTIYF	TGTGCCAGCAGGCAGGGGACCTCTGGAAACACCATATATTTT
TRBJ2-3	.	TRBD2	TRBV9	CASSPRTSGGLGTQYF	TGTGCCAGCAGCCCACGGACTAGCGGGGGGCTGGGTACGCAGTATTTT
TRBJ2-7	.	TRBD1	TRBV13	CASSSTGLNTYEQYF	TGTGCCAGCAGCTCGACAGGGCTTAACACCTACGAGCAGTACTTC
TRBJ2-5	.	TRBD2	TRBV4-1	CASSQVLAGGETQYF	TGCGCCAGCAGCCAGGTCCTAGCGGGAGGGGAGACCCAGTACTTC
TRBJ2-3	.	.	TRBV30	CAWSIGLLDTQYF	TGTGCCTGGAGTATTGGACTGCTAGATACGCAGTATTTT
TRBJ2-1	.	.	TRBV7-6	CASSLGGLAARDEQFF	TGTGCCAGCAGCTTAGGGGGGCTAGCGGCCCGGGATGAGCAGTTCTTC
TRBJ2-2	.	TRBD2	TRBV7-2	CASSLEASGNTGELFF	TGTGCCAGCAGCTTAGAGGCTAGCGGGAACACCGGGGAGCTGTTTTTT
TRBJ2-3	.	TRBD2	TRBV7-9	CASSLAAGGVTDTQYF	TGTGCCAGCAGCTTAGCAGCGGGAGGGGTCACAGATACGCAGTATTTT
TRBJ1-2	.	.	TRBV7-8	CASSLAGAGKGLYGYTF	TGTGCCAGCAGCTTAGCGGGGGCAGGGAAGGGTCTCTATGGCTACACCTTC
TRBJ2-7	.	.	TRBV20-1	CSARDFGEQYF	TGCAGTGCTAGAGATTTCGGCGAGCAGTACTTC
TRBJ2-1	.	.	TRBV7-9	CASSLNSGSYNEQFF	TGTGCCAGCAGCTTAAATTCCGGCTCCTACAATGAGCAGTTCTTC
TRBJ1-1	.	.	TRBV11-2	CASSLDRNTEAFF	TGTGCCAGCAGCTTAGATCGGAACACTGAAGCTTTCTTT